The rows below give T cell receptor beta chains drawn from one sample of a study of T cell responses to AZD1222 COVID-19 vaccine. Assay used: immunoSEQ multiplex PCR; TCRdb lists only in-frame clones, some missing. This table holds more than 110,000 clones, approximately 90% found once. The sequenced sample was peripheral blood, obtained on day 0 of AZD1222 vaccination. All receptors derive from an adult in good health. Both conserved end residues are part of each CDR3. Each record gives: CDR3 DNA, CDR3 protein, J gene, D gene, V gene, clone size. D genes are given only for firm matches. Expanded clones get a size class; other rows say once, few or many, or leave the size out.

CDR3nt: TGCGCCAGCAGCCAACAGGGGAGGAATGAAAAACTGTTTTTT
CDR3aa: CASSQQGRNEKLFF
j_gene: TRBJ1-4
d_gene: TRBD1
v_gene: TRBV5-1
abundance: NA

CDR3nt: TGTGCCTGGAAATCTGAAGAGACCCAGTACTTC
CDR3aa: CAWKSEETQYF
j_gene: TRBJ2-5
d_gene: NA
v_gene: TRBV30
abundance: NA

CDR3nt: TGTGCCAGCAGCCAAGCTGTAAGGGCAAGCTGGGAGCAGTTCTTC
CDR3aa: CASSQAVRASWEQFF
j_gene: TRBJ2-1
d_gene: NA
v_gene: TRBV5-4
abundance: NA

CDR3nt: TGTGCCAGTAGTATAGTCCCAGGAATGGAGCTGTTTTTT
CDR3aa: CASSIVPGMELFF
j_gene: TRBJ2-2
d_gene: NA
v_gene: TRBV19
abundance: few

CDR3nt: TGTGCCACCAGCAGAGTCGGGACAGGGGAAACGGCTTTCTTT
CDR3aa: CATSRVGTGETAFF
j_gene: TRBJ1-1
d_gene: TRBD1
v_gene: TRBV15
abundance: NA

CDR3nt: TGTGCCACCAGCAGAGGGGAACGCAATCAGCCCCAGCATTTT
CDR3aa: CATSRGERNQPQHF
j_gene: TRBJ1-5
d_gene: NA
v_gene: TRBV15
abundance: NA

CDR3nt: TGTGCCAGCAGTTACTCGTTTGGGGCGTTGGTCACTGAAGCTTTCTTT
CDR3aa: CASSYSFGALVTEAFF
j_gene: TRBJ1-1
d_gene: NA
v_gene: TRBV6-5
abundance: NA

CDR3nt: TGTGCCAGCAGCTTCTCCATGAACACTGAAGCTTTCTTT
CDR3aa: CASSFSMNTEAFF
j_gene: TRBJ1-1
d_gene: NA
v_gene: TRBV11-2
abundance: NA

CDR3nt: TGTGCCAGCAGCAGGGACACCCCCCCCGGGGAGCTGTTTTTT
CDR3aa: CASSRDTPPGELFF
j_gene: TRBJ2-2
d_gene: NA
v_gene: TRBV7-9
abundance: once

CDR3nt: TGTGCCTGGAAAGGTAGCGGGAGCCCAGATACGCAGTATTTT
CDR3aa: CAWKGSGSPDTQYF
j_gene: TRBJ2-3
d_gene: TRBD2
v_gene: TRBV30
abundance: NA

CDR3nt: TGTGCCAGCGGATCACCCCTCCACTTT
CDR3aa: CASGSPLHF
j_gene: TRBJ1-6
d_gene: NA
v_gene: TRBV12-3/TRBV12-4
abundance: NA

CDR3nt: TGTGCCAGCAGCCCGGCTAGGTACGAGCAGTACTTC
CDR3aa: CASSPARYEQYF
j_gene: TRBJ2-7
d_gene: NA
v_gene: TRBV3-1/TRBV3-2
abundance: NA

CDR3nt: TGTGCCAGCAGCGTTTCCTATCCGGGGTTCGATGAAGAGACCCAGTACTTC
CDR3aa: CASSVSYPGFDEETQYF
j_gene: TRBJ2-5
d_gene: NA
v_gene: TRBV9
abundance: NA

CDR3nt: TGTGCCAGCTCATATATTCCTCGGGACGAAGAAGAGACCCAGTACTTC
CDR3aa: CASSYIPRDEEETQYF
j_gene: TRBJ2-5
d_gene: NA
v_gene: TRBV18
abundance: NA

CDR3nt: TGTGCCAGCAGTTTGGGCGGAGCGGGAGGGACAGTAGCCAAAAACATTCAGTACTTC
CDR3aa: CASSLGGAGGTVAKNIQYF
j_gene: TRBJ2-4
d_gene: TRBD2
v_gene: TRBV6-4
abundance: NA

CDR3nt: TGTGCCAGTAGTATAGAGGGACTAGCGGGGGCGGCCTACAATGAGCAGTTCTTC
CDR3aa: CASSIEGLAGAAYNEQFF
j_gene: TRBJ2-1
d_gene: TRBD2
v_gene: TRBV19
abundance: NA

CDR3nt: TGTGCCAGCAGCATCCGGACTAGCGGGAGACGGAACATTCAGTACTTC
CDR3aa: CASSIRTSGRRNIQYF
j_gene: TRBJ2-4
d_gene: NA
v_gene: TRBV21-1
abundance: once

CDR3nt: TGTGCCAGCAGTTACTCAGGGGTTTTAGGCTATGGCTACACCTTC
CDR3aa: CASSYSGVLGYGYTF
j_gene: TRBJ1-2
d_gene: NA
v_gene: TRBV6-5
abundance: NA

CDR3nt: TGTGCCAGCAGCGTAGGGGGGCGTGGAGAGACCCAGTACTTC
CDR3aa: CASSVGGRGETQYF
j_gene: TRBJ2-5
d_gene: NA
v_gene: TRBV9
abundance: once

CDR3nt: TGCGCCAGCAGTCCGGGACCAAACTCCTACGAGCAGTACTTC
CDR3aa: CASSPGPNSYEQYF
j_gene: TRBJ2-7
d_gene: NA
v_gene: TRBV10-1
abundance: NA

CDR3nt: TGTGCCAGCTCATTAAAGACGGTCGGACAGGGAGCTAACTATGGCTACACCTTC
CDR3aa: CASSLKTVGQGANYGYTF
j_gene: TRBJ1-2
d_gene: TRBD1
v_gene: TRBV18
abundance: NA

CDR3nt: TGTGCCAGCAGTGAAGGGGCAGGGGGCGTAAAACTGTTTTTT
CDR3aa: CASSEGAGGVKLFF
j_gene: TRBJ1-4
d_gene: TRBD1
v_gene: TRBV6-1
abundance: NA